Presented here are 11 T cell receptor beta chains from one specimen sequenced in a study of vaccination and CD4 T cells after COVID-19. At the Johns Hopkins FTIC core, DNA taken from cultured CD4+ T cells was sequenced by way of the Oncomine TCR Beta short-read assay. TCRdb used MiXCR to reprocess the PCR reads, holding one entry per CDR3 protein. The sample includes some 20,000 distinct CDR3 sequences, approximately 60% of them seen just once. Described treatment: roughly 10-day PBMC culture with coronavirus spike peptide pools or control peptides (ViraFEST assay). Which antigens these TCRs recognize remains unknown. Sequencing was performed on CD4+ T cells from blood, cultured in vitro. The receptors stem from a human donor who had recovered from COVID-19.

The chain employs TRBV27 and TRBJ2-7, with D possibly being TRBD1 (6 bases). Germline V gene data show CDR1 as MNHEY and CDR2 as SMNVEV (reference sequence). Trimming left V 2 bases short and J 2 bases short, with 16 bases between. The CDR3 loop spans 16 amino acids. This CDR3 is CASSLGQPSGPYEQYF. The CDR3 region has the DNA TGTGCCAGCAGTTTAGGACAGCCGAGCGGCCCCTACGAGCAGTACTTC.

This chain's CDR3 is CASSEKARGHEQYF. The CDR3 bases are TGTGCCAGCAGTGAAAAGGCTAGGGGTCACGAGCAGTACTTC. The chain carries TRBV2 and TRBJ2-7; D possibly corresponds to TRBD1 (5 bases). The CDR3 loop spans 14 amino acids. Trimming removed 2 bases from V and 5 bases from J, with 13 bases in between. The germline V gene has CDR1 SNHLY and CDR2 FYNNEI. Full variable domain (outside the CDR3, taken from reference TRBV2 and TRBJ2-7): EPEVTQTPSHQVTQMGQEVILRCVPISNHLYFYWYRQILGQKVEFLVSFYNNEISEKSEIFDDQFSVERPDGSNFTLKIRSTKLEDSAMYFCASSEKARGHEQYFGPGTRLTVT.

The genes are TRBV7-3 and TRBJ2-1; 9 bases agree with TRBD1. CDR3 length: 15 amino acids. Germline V gives CDR1 SGHTA, CDR2 FQGTGA. J was trimmed by 7 bases and V by 2 bases; bases with no gene match: 6. The CDR3 bases are TGTGCCAGCAGCTTAGGGGACAGGGTGCGGAATGAGCAGTTCTTC. Amino acid sequence: CASSLGDRVRNEQFF.

The chain combines TRBV27 with TRBJ2-7, with D unclear. Germline V CDR1 and CDR2: MNHEY, SMNVEV (reference sequence). The CDR3 sequence is 13 residues long. V was cut by 3 bases and J by 1 base, with 7 bases left in between. The DNA for the CDR3 is TGTGCCAGCAGTTTCGACATTTCCTACGAGCAGTACTTC. It specifies CASSFDISYEQYF.

The CDR3 protein is CSASRGSGSSETQYF. The CDR3 nucleotides read TGCAGTGCTTCACGGGGAAGCGGGAGCTCAGAGACCCAGTACTTC. The chain uses TRBV20-1 and TRBJ2-5; 8 bases are a match to TRBD2. There are 15 residues in the CDR3. Germline assignment: CDR1 DFQATT and CDR2 SNEGSKA (reference sequence). Germline trimming cut 5 bases from V and 4 bases from J; bases unmatched to any gene: 12.

This clonotype has just one count. The CDR3 loop reads CASTLAGTDNEQFF. The CDR3 bases are TGTGCCAGCACCCTAGCGGGAACCGACAATGAGCAGTTCTTC. The chain has TRBV5-5 and TRBJ2-1; TRBD2 agrees at 9 bases. The CDR3 has 14 residues. V shed 6 bases and J 5 bases; nucleotides not matched to a gene: 6. The germline gives CDR1 SGHKS, CDR2 YYEKEE (reference sequence). Drawing the rest from reference TRBV5-5 and TRBJ2-1, the complete variable domain is DAGVTQSPTHLIKTRGQQVTLRCSPISGHKSVSWYQQVLGQGPQFIFQYYEKEERGRGNFPDRFSARQFPNYSSELNVNALLLGDSALYLCASTLAGTDNEQFFGPGTRLTVL.

The genes are TRBV2 and TRBJ2-7; no reliable D call. Per the germline V gene, CDR1 is SNHLY and CDR2 is FYNNEI. The CDR3 consists of 13 residues. V lost 4 bases and J lost 5, with 12 bases in between. This chain's CDR3 is CASSGALRNEQYF. CDR3 sequence (DNA): TGTGCCAGCAGTGGAGCGTTACGGAACGAGCAGTACTTC.

The chain links TRBV14 to TRBJ1-5; D is perhaps TRBD1 (5 bases). With 0 bases removed from V and 7 bases from J, the gap between germline ends came to 7 bases. Per germline, CDR1 SGHDN and CDR2 FVKESK. CDR3 length: 13 amino acids. The CDR3 is CASSQDRVQPQHF. CDR3 sequence (DNA): TGTGCCAGCAGCCAAGACAGGGTCCAGCCCCAGCATTTT. Supplemented by reference TRBV14 and TRBJ1-5, the full variable domain reads EAGVTQFPSHSVIEKGQTVTLRCDPISGHDNLYWYRRVMGKEIKFLLHFVKESKQDESGMPNNRFLAERTGGTYSTLKVQPAELEDSGVYFCASSQDRVQPQHFGDGTRLSIL.

The table lists this clonotype with a few counts. The CDR3 sequence: CASRPHRLTGELFF. CDR3 in DNA: TGTGCCAGCAGGCCACACAGACTAACCGGGGAGCTGTTTTTT. The rearrangement links TRBV12-3 or TRBV12-4 to TRBJ2-2; a possible D gene is TRBD2 (5 bases). The V end was cut by 6 bases, the J end by 5 bases, with 13 bases between. The CDR3 extends over 14 amino acids.

This clonotype has more than one count but fewer than ten. V is TRBV7-6 and J is TRBJ2-1, with 8 positions matching TRBD2. Trimming removed 0 bases from V and 4 bases from J; junction bases left unmatched: 5. CDR1 and CDR2 (germline): SGHVS, FNYEAQ. The CDR3 is 16 residues long. For the CDR3, the DNA is TGTGCCAGCAGCTTAGCGACCGGGGGGGCGTACAATGAGCAGTTCTTC. As protein: CASSLATGGAYNEQFF.

The rearrangement links TRBV2 to TRBJ2-3; TRBD2 aligns across 11 bases. The V gene's germline CDR1 is SNHLY and CDR2 FYNNEI. The CDR3 is made up of 19 amino acids. Germline trimming cut 8 bases from V and 1 base from J; bases unmatched to any gene: 17. CDR3 DNA: TGTGCCAGCCGCATTCGGGGGGCTAGCGGGAGGAGGGGCACAGATACGCAGTATTTT. Protein product: CASRIRGASGRRGTDTQYF.